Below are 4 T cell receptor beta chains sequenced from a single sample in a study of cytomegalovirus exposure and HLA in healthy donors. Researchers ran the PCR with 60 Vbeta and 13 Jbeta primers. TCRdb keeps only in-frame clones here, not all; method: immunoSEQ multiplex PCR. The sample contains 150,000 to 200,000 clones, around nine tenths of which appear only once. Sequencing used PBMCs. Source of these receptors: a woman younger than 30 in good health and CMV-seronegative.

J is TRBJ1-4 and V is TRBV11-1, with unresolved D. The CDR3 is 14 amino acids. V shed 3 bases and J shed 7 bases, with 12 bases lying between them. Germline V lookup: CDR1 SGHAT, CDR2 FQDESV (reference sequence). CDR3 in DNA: TGTGCCAGCAGCTTGAGTCAGGCGGGTGAAAAACTGTTTTTT. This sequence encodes CASSLSQAGEKLFF. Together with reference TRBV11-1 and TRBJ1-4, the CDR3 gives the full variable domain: EAEVAQSPRYKITEKSQAVAFWCDPISGHATLYWYRQILGQGPELLVQFQDESVVDDSQLPKDRFSAERLKGVDSTLKIQPAELGDSAMYLCASSLSQAGEKLFFGSGTQLSVL.

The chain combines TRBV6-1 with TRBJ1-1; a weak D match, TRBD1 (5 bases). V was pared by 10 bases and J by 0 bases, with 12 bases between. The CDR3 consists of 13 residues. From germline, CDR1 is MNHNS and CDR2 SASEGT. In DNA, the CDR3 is TGTGCCACCATGGAGGGACTGAACACTGAAGCTTTCTTT. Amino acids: CATMEGLNTEAFF.

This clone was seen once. DNA of the CDR3: TGTGCCAGCAGTATATTACTTGGCGAGCAGTACTTC. It encodes CASSILLGEQYF. V usage is TRBV7-2 and J usage is TRBJ2-7, with unresolved D. Trimming cost V 6 bases and J 6 bases, with 12 bases left between them. The CDR3 has 12 amino acids. Germline values: CDR1 SGHTA, CDR2 FQGNSA.

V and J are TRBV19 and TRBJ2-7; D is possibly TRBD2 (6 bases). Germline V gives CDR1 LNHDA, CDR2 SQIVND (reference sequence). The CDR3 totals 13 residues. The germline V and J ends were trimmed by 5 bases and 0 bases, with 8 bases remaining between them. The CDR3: CASSWGDSYEQYF. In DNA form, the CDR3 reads TGTGCCAGTAGTTGGGGGGACTCCTACGAGCAGTACTTC.